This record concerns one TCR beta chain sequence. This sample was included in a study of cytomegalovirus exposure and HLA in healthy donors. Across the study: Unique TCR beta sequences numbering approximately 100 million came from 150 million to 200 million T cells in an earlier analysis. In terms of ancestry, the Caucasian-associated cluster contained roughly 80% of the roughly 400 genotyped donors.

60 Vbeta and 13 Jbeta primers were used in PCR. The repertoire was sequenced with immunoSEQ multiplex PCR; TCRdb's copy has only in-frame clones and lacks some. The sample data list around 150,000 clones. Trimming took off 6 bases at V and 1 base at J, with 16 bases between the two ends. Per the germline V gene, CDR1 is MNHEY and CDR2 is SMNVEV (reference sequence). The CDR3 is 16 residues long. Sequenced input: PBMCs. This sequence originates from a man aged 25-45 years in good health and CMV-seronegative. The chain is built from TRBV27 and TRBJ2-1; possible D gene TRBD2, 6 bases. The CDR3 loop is CASSRRGTYSYNEQFF. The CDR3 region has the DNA TGTGCCAGCAGCCGGCGCGGGACTTATTCCTACAATGAGCAGTTCTTC.